This TCR beta chain was observed in a study of cytomegalovirus exposure and HLA in healthy donors listed by TCRdb under 2017. About the full investigation: An earlier analysis of roughly 570 of the donors reported 276 Gb of sequence data and around 120 million unique TCR beta sequences obtained from roughly 180 million T cells. A separate validation cohort of about 110 different subjects was used in addition to the approximately 640-subject first cohort. In a later genetic analysis, genome-wide SNP genotypes for 398 of the 666 donors were used, and that subset was treated as a discovery cohort. In the later analysis, no new phenotypic data were used to find candidate immune exposures; instead, reliance was placed on TCR beta sequences and their occurrence across donors. HLA typing covered class I and class II loci at four-digit resolution. About 330 gigabases of sequencing data and approximately 91 million unique TCR sequences made up an early release that covered approximately 650 HLA-typed donors. In a later analysis, previously published TCR beta repertoires from more than 500 donors were re-analyzed and high-resolution HLA genotyping was added so that TCR occurrence patterns could be studied. Among the roughly 400 genotyped donors, about 83% belonged to the genetic ancestry cluster associated with self-reported Caucasian donors. In an earlier analysis of 587 of the donors, high-throughput TCR beta sequencing was used to judge whether each TCR beta V gene segment behaved as functional or pseudogenic. Roughly 5 DR-DQ haplotypes were handled as single units for association and clustering, since linkage in the cohort was strong. High-throughput TCR immunosequencing, statistical association of individual TCRs with disease status, and machine learning were combined to predict cytomegalovirus infection status. The T cell repertoires of about 700 subjects were profiled by immunosequencing and related to cytomegalovirus serostatus. The number of typed donors differed by locus: 629-630 for A, B, C, DRB1 and DQB1; about 520 for DQA1; roughly 600 for DPA1; and roughly 490 for DPB1. The study aimed to test whether signatures of past pathogen exposure could be identified by cataloging public T cell receptors. On average, 235,054 unique TCR beta nucleotide sequences were sequenced per donor among some 430 genotyped donors of the cohort, with around 19% of those sequences being non-productive. Alongside the repertoire data, information on donor age, sex, ethnicity and CMV serostatus was compiled. All discovery cohort repertoires had been generated on a single sequencing platform. The investigation overall reported the following: In a later analysis, TCR association rates were found to vary across HLA loci, with the most associated TCRs seen for DRB1 alleles and the fewest for HLA-C alleles. Linkage disequilibrium might explain the correlated functional status among segregating V segments, but an unknown experimental factor could not be ruled out. A further reported finding was that TCR beta sequences accurately predicted the HLA-A and HLA-B alleles for most subjects in the first cohort. The sequencing pipeline was judged likely to have produced a cluster of highly shared sequence variants as a technical artifact. Broadly in line with IMGT annotations, most TCR beta V segments showed up in productive rearrangements about 87% or about 30% of the time in an earlier analysis of 450 to 600 of the donors. While some public TCRs were present in many individuals, most TCR sequences turned up only very rarely across donors. The classifier was reported to diagnose cytomegalovirus status with high specificity and sensitivity in both the original cohort and the validation cohort. CMV serostatus was the only immune exposure information available for the cohort. About 17 rarely observed V segments, including chromosome 9 orphons, were excluded from the earlier analysis of about 610 of the donors because counts were too low. A later analysis reported that several top co-occurrence clusters appeared linked to parvovirus B19, influenza, CMV and Epstein-Barr virus. Sequencing depth was assumed to be roughly uniform across donors in the presence/absence analyses, though that assumption may not hold. According to a later analysis, most CMV-associated TCR beta chains appeared to be HLA-restricted, and the HLA associations seemed to be driven largely by CMV exposure. Because some donors lacked HLA typing at each locus, the association tests relied only on the typed subset. A later genetic analysis associated a missense DCLRE1C variant with V-gene and J-gene trimming of TCR beta chains, and an independent cohort replicated the association. Assigning TCR associations to individual alleles was difficult when HLA alleles, especially DR and DQ, strongly co-occurred. Only TCR beta chains were sequenced in this cohort, and the absence of alpha or paired-chain data limited detectable features. At a false discovery rate of 0.05, a later analysis linked fewer than 20,000 TCR beta sequences to specific HLA alleles. A later genetic analysis reported fewer N-insertions in productive TCRs among donors in an Asian-associated ancestry cluster than the roughly 620-donor mean. In the study, 150 to 200 TCR beta chains were listed as associated with cytomegalovirus. Compared with equally common non-associated chains, HLA-associated TCR beta chains in a later analysis were more clonally expanded and had lower generation probabilities. According to the authors, the approach could potentially be generalized to other disease states and immunological phenotypes. In vitro tests confirmed that three of the cytomegalovirus-associated TCR beta chains recognize cytomegalovirus antigens. Some IMGT-functional V segments, including TRBV6-2 and TRBV6-3, could not be told apart with the 87-base-pair reads, so those segments were excluded.

With respect to this clone: No antigen is known for it. Base qualities were left out, and no much larger clone turns up one base away.

Its CDR3 holds 15 amino acids, cysteine through phenylalanine. Only the CDR3 portion is preserved as DNA: 45 bases, with reading frame beginning at the first base. CDR1 and CDR2 are drawn from the germline V gene: SQVTM, ANQGSEA. The cohort comprised several hundred healthy bone marrow donors. At the time of sampling, every cohort member was nominally healthy, though immune exposures that went unrecorded were likely present. The donor tested CMV seronegative, placing the donor among the 350 to 400 seronegative members of the cohort. Each donor provided a peripheral blood sample, and peripheral blood mononuclear cells were used for TCR beta sequencing. Genomic DNA extraction from the blood cell samples was performed with the Qiagen DNeasy Blood Extraction Kit. Libraries were made using the immunoSEQ multiplex PCR assay. The multiplex PCR relied on a mix of 60 forward primers for TCR Vbeta segments and 13 reverse primers for TCR Jbeta segments. Amplification of the CDR3 region of rearranged TCR beta genes was performed with a multiplex PCR assay on genomic DNA. Amplified TCR beta libraries were sequenced as 87-base-pair reads on the Illumina HiSeq System. In the paper's pipeline: A later analysis counted around 72 million unique TCR beta chains across the 650 to 700 repertoires, and about 10 million of these chains were shared by at least two donors. To remove PCR and sequencing errors, raw reads were error-corrected and collapsed into unique sequences using a nearest-neighbor algorithm that merged closely related sequences. To assign V, D and J gene segments, CDR3 sequences were aligned to IMGT reference sequences. For a sequence to be retained, at least a six-nucleotide match to both a V gene segment and a J gene segment was required. Rearrangements were called productive when the CDR3 lacked stop codons and stayed in frame with V and J; all others were non-productive. CDR3 was defined according to IMGT convention as the region running from the second conserved V-encoded cysteine to the conserved J-encoded phenylalanine. Sequences without an unambiguous match to a single V gene segment were excluded from the earlier analysis of several hundred of the donors. An earlier analysis of almost 600 of the donors classified V segments as functional when productive rearrangements were above 56.7% and as segregating when the standard deviation between donors was above 5%. To diagnose cytomegalovirus status from the catalog of TCR beta chain sequences, a statistical classification framework was built. In a later analysis, TCR nucleotide sequences were compared against IMGT/GENE-DB human TR gene sequences so that V and J genes could be assigned. In a later analysis, CDR3 sequences and most-parsimonious VDJ recombination scenarios were assigned using the TCRdist pipeline. In a later analysis, every TCR beta chain was defined by the combination of its CDR3 amino acid sequence and its V-gene family, and reads without a unique V-gene family were dropped. In a later analysis, several hundred highly shared, low-generation-probability nucleotide sequences were removed to address suspected cross-contamination and a sequencing artifact. In a later analysis, a clonal expansion index was calculated for each public chain from normalized within-repertoire ranks of inferred template counts. A later analysis computed generation probabilities with a VDJ recombination model fitted to out-of-frame rearrangements, and checked the results against IGoR. Hypergeometric tests were used in a later analysis to score TCR-TCR, TCR-HLA and TCR-CMV co-occurrence, with a repertoire-size bias correction applied to the TCR pairs. A later analysis estimated false discovery rates by permuting HLA or CMV assignments 20 times. In a later analysis, co-occurring TCRs were grouped using DBSCAN, and TCRdist sequence similarity was added for clustering within HLA-allele-positive subsets. Co-occurrence clustering excluded repertoires with fewer than 30,000 or more than 120,000 public chains, plus five with anomalous nucleotide sharing. Drawn from immuneACCESS, this table holds only the in-frame rearrangements with V and J called that TCRdb kept. Clones are partly lost; checked studies trace under half to an unresolved V gene and leave the rest unexplained. V, J and clone size derive from that table, while D and trimming were established from the DNA sequence. The sample includes 220,000 or so clones, with around 73% observed a single time. The top ten clonotypes cover 3% to 4% of the sample.

The chain uses TRBV29-1 and TRBJ2-5; TRBD1 aligns with 12 central bases. Matching the DNA end better, TRBJ2-7 makes the J call doubtful. Sequenced: PBMCs. The clonotype comes from a male donor in good health and CMV-seronegative. Read as DNA, the sequence is TGCAGCGTTGAAGTCGGGACAGGGGGCGCGTACGAGCAGTACTTC. This encodes CSVEVGTGGAYEQYF.